One sample yielded the 21 T cell receptor beta chains listed below, sequenced in a study of T-cell memory formation after mild COVID-19. TCRdb fed the 5' RACE reads into MiXCR, producing one record per CDR3 protein. The sample shows about 110,000 distinct CDR3 sequences, about a sixth of them seen only once. The sample was PBMCs or a T cell subset sorted from them (not recorded which). Every receptor here comes from a man aged 18 to 30 who had mild COVID-19 (a few samples of this study predate the infection). Cell type and time point are not known.

This chain uses TRBV11-2 with TRBJ1-4, with D perhaps TRBD1 (6 bases). The CDR3 runs to 15 residues. Germline V gene lookup returns CDR1 SGHAT and CDR2 FQNNGV. V was cut by 5 bases and J by 3 bases, with 13 bases left in between. The CDR3 here is CASSNSGQPNEKLFF. The CDR3 coding sequence is TGTGCCAGCAGCAATTCAGGACAGCCTAATGAAAAACTGTTTTTT.

There are a few counts of this clonotype. This chain joins TRBV5-1 and TRBJ2-2; no reliable D call. V lost 4 bases and J 4 bases, leaving 8 bases between the germline ends. Germline assignment: CDR1 SGHRS and CDR2 YFSETQ. The CDR3 runs to 13 residues. The CDR3 here is CASSTQFTGELFF. In DNA, the CDR3 is TGCGCCAGCAGCACACAGTTCACCGGGGAGCTGTTTTTT.

The gene calls are TRBV6-1 and TRBJ2-2; tentative D call: TRBD2 (5 bases). The CDR3 has 13 amino acids. The V end lost 4 bases, the J end lost 7 bases, and 10 bases lay between the germline ends. Germline CDR1 reads MNHNS; CDR2 reads SASEGT. CDR3 in DNA: TGTGCCAGCAGTGGCCGGGGTTACGGGGAGCTGTTTTTT. Amino acid sequence: CASSGRGYGELFF.

The table lists this clonotype with a few counts. The J gene is TRBJ1-2, the V gene TRBV20-1; possible D gene TRBD1, 5 bases. Germline assignment: CDR1 DFQATT and CDR2 SNEGSKA (reference sequence). Trimming removed 0 bases at V and 2 bases at J, with 10 bases between. The CDR3 totals 14 residues. CDR3 region: CSARDGGLNYGYTF. The CDR3, as DNA: TGCAGTGCTAGAGATGGGGGTTTGAACTATGGCTACACCTTC.

The chain employs TRBV5-1 and TRBJ1-4, with D possibly matching TRBD1 (6 bases). This CDR3 spans 15 amino acids. CDR1 and CDR2 (germline): SGHRS, YFSETQ. V gave up 4 bases and J gave up 7 bases, with 17 bases separating them. The CDR3 reads CASSEGGDGGEKLFF. The CDR3 region has the DNA TGCGCCAGCAGCGAGGGGGGGGATGGAGGTGAAAAACTGTTTTTT.

This sequence joins TRBV7-2 and TRBJ2-1; perhaps TRBD2 as D (5 bases). The CDR3 is 13 amino acids. V was pared by 5 bases and J by 6 bases, with 11 bases between. Germline CDR1 reads SGHTA; CDR2 reads FQGNSA. DNA for the CDR3: TGTGCCAGCAGCCCGGACGCGGGCAATGAGCAGTTCTTC. It translates to CASSPDAGNEQFF.

In this sample, this clonotype turned up a few times. The chain is built from TRBV7-9 and TRBJ2-4; a possible D gene is TRBD1 (5 bases). The V end lost 5 bases, the J end lost 2 bases, and 16 bases lay between the germline ends. Germline V gene lookup returns CDR1 SEHNR and CDR2 FQNEAQ (reference sequence). The CDR3 loop spans 16 amino acids. The CDR3, as DNA: TGTGCCAGCAGCCCAGGGTTTCGAGGAACCAAAAACATTCAGTACTTC. It translates to CASSPGFRGTKNIQYF.

This clonotype has a handful of counts. V is TRBV27 and J is TRBJ2-3; 9 bases map to TRBD1. The V gene end was trimmed by 5 bases and the J gene end by 2 bases; junction bases not matched to a gene: 11. CDR3 length: 17 residues. CDR1 and CDR2 from the germline V gene are MNHEY and SMNVEV (reference sequence). CDR3 nucleotides: TGTGCCAGCAGTGGAAGGACAGGGGCACCTGTCACAGATACGCAGTATTTT. It specifies CASSGRTGAPVTDTQYF.

This clonotype was counted between two and nine times. CDR3 protein: CASSLVTGQGEETQYF. The CDR3 nucleotides are TGCGCCAGCAGCTTGGTGACGGGACAGGGTGAGGAGACCCAGTACTTC. V gene TRBV5-1 combines with J gene TRBJ2-5; TRBD1 matches at 9 bases. This CDR3 region has 16 residues. The germline V gene encodes CDR1 SGHRS and CDR2 YFSETQ. J gave up 5 bases and V 0 bases, and 8 bases lay outside the gene matches.

The V gene is TRBV12-3 or TRBV12-4, the J gene TRBJ2-5; D unresolved. The V gene lost 0 bases and the J gene lost 0 bases, with 11 bases spanning the gap. This CDR3 comprises 16 residues. CDR3 amino acids: CASSLAPAANQETQYF. CDR3 bases: TGTGCCAGCAGTTTAGCCCCCGCGGCGAACCAAGAGACCCAGTACTTC.

The sample holds a few counts of this clonotype. The gene calls are TRBV20-1 and TRBJ1-1; D not resolved. The CDR3 spans 15 residues. CDR1 DFQATT and CDR2 SNEGSKA come from the germline V gene (reference sequence). V lost 6 bases to trimming and J lost 6 bases, with 23 bases between them. The CDR3 region has the DNA TGCAGTGCCATTCCCCCTCTCCGGACGGTGTCTGAAGCTTTCTTT. Encoded protein: CSAIPPLRTVSEAFF.

The V gene is TRBV4-1, the J gene TRBJ1-5, with D tentatively TRBD1 (5 bases). The CDR3 contains 15 residues. Germline V gene sequence: CDR1 MGHRA, CDR2 YSYEKL. Trimming pared 0 bases from V and 6 bases from J, leaving 12 bases between. CDR3 protein: CASSQDGRGGQPQHF. The CDR3 DNA follows: TGCGCCAGCAGCCAAGATGGGAGGGGAGGTCAGCCCCAGCATTTT.

In its sample, this clonotype was seen many times. V usage is TRBV5-1 and J usage is TRBJ2-3; no definite D call. V was pared by 1 base and J by 6 bases, with 9 bases between. CDR1 SGHRS and CDR2 YFSETQ come from the germline V gene. The CDR3 covers 13 residues. As DNA, the CDR3 is TGCGCCAGCAGCTTGATTCTCTCGGATACGCAGTATTTT. This gives the protein CASSLILSDTQYF.

This clonotype was seen a handful of times. DNA for the CDR3: TGTGCCACCAGCAAGGGAAGGCTAGCGGTCACCGGGGAGCTGTTTTTT. Its translation: CATSKGRLAVTGELFF. The chain employs TRBV15 and TRBJ2-2, with 7 bases aligning to TRBD2. V gave up 4 bases and J gave up 4 bases; unmatched junction bases: 9. CDR1 is LNHNV and CDR2 is YYDKDF in the germline V gene (reference sequence). CDR3 size: 16 residues.

This clonotype occurred a few times. The chain carries TRBV21-1 and TRBJ2-5. TRBV21-1 counts as a pseudogene. The CDR3 runs to 9 residues. For the CDR3, the DNA is TGTGCCAGCAGGGAGACCCAGTACTTC. Residues: CASRETQYF.

This clonotype occurred a few times. The CDR3 coding sequence is TGTGCCAGCAGCTTGAGGGGGAAGGTTAACACCGGGGAGCTGTTTTTT. Translation: CASSLRGKVNTGELFF. This chain connects TRBV27 to TRBJ2-2; D is perhaps TRBD1 (6 bases). This CDR3 is 16 amino acids long. Germline V lookup: CDR1 MNHEY, CDR2 SMNVEV (reference sequence). V was cut by 6 bases and J by 2 bases, with 16 bases left in between.

V gene TRBV20-1 combines with J gene TRBJ2-7; tentative D call: TRBD1 (6 bases). The CDR3 runs 13 residues. The V gene's germline CDR1 is DFQATT and CDR2 SNEGSKA (reference sequence). Trimming stripped 6 bases from V and 5 bases from J, with 17 bases between. For the CDR3, the DNA is TGCAGTGCCTCAGGGGACCTTGAGGACGAGCAGTACTTC. Its protein product is CSASGDLEDEQYF.

This clonotype was found a few times. V and J are TRBV4-2 and TRBJ2-2, with a weak D call TRBD1 (6 bases). The CDR3 is 14 amino acids. V gave up 4 bases and J gave up 7 bases, with 13 bases separating them. The germline gives CDR1 LGHNA, CDR2 YNFKEQ. CDR3 sequence reads: CASSLGTTNGELFF. For the CDR3, the DNA is TGTGCCAGCAGCCTCGGGACAACGAACGGGGAGCTGTTTTTT.

This clonotype was picked up a small number of times. The chain has TRBV7-2 and TRBJ2-3; a weak D match, TRBD2 (5 bases). Germline lookup yields CDR1 SGHTA and CDR2 FQGNSA. There are 14 residues in the CDR3. With 2 bases removed from V and 4 bases from J, the gap between germline ends came to 10 bases. CDR3 in amino acids: CASSLRRFPDTQYF. DNA for the CDR3: TGTGCCAGCAGCTTAAGGAGGTTCCCAGATACGCAGTATTTT.

This clonotype was recorded a few times. V and J are TRBV2 and TRBJ2-2, with D possibly being TRBD1 (6 bases). Germline V gene data show CDR1 as SNHLY and CDR2 as FYNNEI. CDR3 length equals 15 residues. V lost 5 bases and J lost 0, with 10 bases in between. The CDR3 protein is CASSTQGPNTGELFF. The CDR3 DNA sequence: TGTGCCAGCAGTACCCAGGGGCCGAACACCGGGGAGCTGTTTTTT.

This clonotype has a handful of counts. The chain has TRBV19 and TRBJ2-3, with D possibly matching TRBD2 (5 bases). V lost 8 bases to trimming and J lost 0 bases, with 12 bases between them. Germline values: CDR1 LNHDA, CDR2 SQIVND (reference sequence). The CDR3 extends over 14 amino acids. CDR3 DNA: TGTGCCAGTGGTCAGAGGACTAGCACAGATACGCAGTATTTT. It yields the protein CASGQRTSTDTQYF.